These 5 T cell receptor beta chains share one sample of origin, sequenced in a study of naive and memory T cell subsets. A UMI-containing oligonucleotide was joined by 3' ligation to the TCR cDNA template. Four PCR rounds used nested alpha and beta constant region primers plus the SP2 primer. TCRdb reprocessed the 5' RACE reads via MiXCR and lists one record per CDR3 protein. This table has tens of thousands of distinct CDR3 sequences, under 10% appearing once. Receptor source: a female donor in good health.

This clonotype was recorded at least ten times. This sequence joins TRBV12-3 or TRBV12-4 and TRBJ2-2; 8 positions match TRBD2. The CDR3 has 17 amino acids. J gave up 5 bases and V 5 bases, and 13 bases lay outside the gene matches. CDR3 nucleotides: TGTGCCAGCAGTCCCCCTGTGGTAGCGGGGAGGACCGGGGAGCTGTTTTTT. It encodes CASSPPVVAGRTGELFF.

This clonotype was seen ten or more times. The chain carries TRBV5-1 and TRBJ1-1; a possible D gene is TRBD1 (5 bases). V was cut by 4 bases and J by 7 bases, with 11 bases left in between. Germline assignment: CDR1 SGHRS and CDR2 YFSETQ. The CDR3 spans 12 residues. The DNA for the CDR3 is TGCGCCAGCAGCAAAGGGACTGTTGAAGCTTTCTTT. It codes for CASSKGTVEAFF.

Ten or more counts support this clonotype. This chain connects TRBV29-1 to TRBJ1-1, with TRBD1 as a possible D gene (5 bases). CDR3 length equals 13 residues. Germline CDR1 is SQVTM and CDR2 is ANQGSEA. The ends were cut back, 4 bases at V and 5 bases at J, with 14 bases in the middle. The CDR3 sequence is CSVVREVRTEAFF. The CDR3 nucleotides are TGCAGCGTTGTCAGGGAGGTTAGGACTGAAGCTTTCTTT.

This clonotype was seen a few times. The gene calls are TRBV7-2 and TRBJ1-4; D not resolved. CDR3 length: 14 residues. Trimming left V 1 base short and J 4 bases short, with 7 bases between. The germline gives CDR1 SGHTA, CDR2 FQGNSA. DNA of the CDR3: TGTGCCAGCAGCTTAGACGGCTATAATGAAAAACTGTTTTTT. This codes for CASSLDGYNEKLFF.

The chain carries TRBV7-9 and TRBJ1-5; 8 bases fit TRBD1. CDR1 is SEHNR, CDR2 FQNEAQ, per germline (reference sequence). The CDR3 is 15 residues long. The trim removed 5 bases at V and 4 bases at J, leaving 7 bases unmatched. CDR3 sequence: CASSPDRVGNQPQHF. DNA of the CDR3: TGTGCCAGCAGCCCGGACAGGGTCGGAAATCAGCCCCAGCATTTT.